The following is a T cell receptor beta chain sequence with its context. At least ten counts were recorded for this clonotype. Its antigen has not been determined. No base-level quality is on record; no much larger clone is a single base apart. This sample stems from a study of T cells in Graves' hyperthyroidism and ophthalmopathy (dated by TCRdb to between 2018 and 2020). With respect to the entire study: Peripheral blood samples were taken at the time of initial diagnosis, prior to any treatment. A discovery cohort of about a hundred patients, about 43 with Graves' ophthalmopathy and approximately 57 with stable Graves' hyperthyroidism, was used to find distinguishing TCR V-J signatures. Whether ophthalmopathy could be predicted prospectively was tested in an independent validation cohort made up of fewer than 20 hyperthyroidism patients plus 17 patients who later progressed to ophthalmopathy. After sampling, hyperthyroidism patients received methimazole starting at 30 mg daily, and ophthalmopathy patients received high-dose intravenous methylprednisolone. For training and testing, the approximately 97 patients in the discovery cohort were randomly divided in a 7:3 ratio. In addition, the study compared T-cell repertoires in thyroid tissue and in blood from about six Graves' hyperthyroidism patients. According to the paper, TCR Vbeta CDR3 sequencing was carried out on over 130 peripheral blood samples, which came from some 41 ophthalmopathy, about 75 hyperthyroidism and roughly 17 progressor patients.

Ophthalmopathy patients had moderately to severely active disease, Clinical Activity Score of at least 3, NOSPECS grade of at least 4, and duration under 3 months. Any patient with an uncontrolled infection, another autoimmune disease, pregnancy or lactation was excluded. Diagnoses relied on clinical symptoms, serum thyroxine and TRAb, thyroid ultrasound and orbital computed tomography. Ficoll-Paque density gradient centrifugation was used to isolate PBMCs from around 10 ml of fresh peripheral blood. Trizol reagent was used to extract total RNA, and RNA quality was then checked on an Agilent 2100 Bioanalyzer. The CDR3 numbers 16 residues from cysteine through phenylalanine. Only CDR3 DNA remains: 48 bases, in frame from the first base. V is reduced by 2 bases and J by 1 base, leaving a spacing of 13 bases between them. According to the germline V gene, CDR1 reads SGHVS and CDR2 reads FNYEAQ. The full study reports these points: A model built on a 13 V-J signature distinguished ophthalmopathy from stable hyperthyroidism, reaching 87.88% sensitivity and about 81% specificity in cross-validation and 80%/75% in testing. Blood samples also contained most of the expanded thyroid clonotypes (frequency above 0.001), which suggests that blood repertoires may reflect thyroid immune responses. No statistical method was used to set the sample size in advance, and investigators knew the group allocation. In validation, the model predicted progression to ophthalmopathy with roughly 66% sensitivity and roughly 72% specificity, a median of 6.5 months before onset.

The TCR beta CDR3 regions were amplified from the RNA transcripts. A first-round RT-PCR of the TCR CDR3 used the HTBI primer set with the Qiagen OneStep RT-PCR kit. Libraries were constructed in a second round of multiplex PCR, after which size selection and purification were performed. Paired-end sequencing of the libraries was performed with 100 bp reads on an Illumina HiSeq2000. Per the source publication's procedure: Raw data were processed with SOAPnuke, discarding reads with adapters, uncalled bases, mean Phred below 15, or no exact constant-primer or identifier match. COPE v1.2.5 was used to merge high-quality paired reads, and clonotypes were defined as unique nucleotide sequences. Clonotypes were aligned to IMGT TRBV, TRBD and TRBJ reference segments using MiTCR v1.1. The analysis included only V-J combinations with a frequency above 0.0001, which together covered around 99% of the repertoires. The TCS score was defined as the ratio of F50 (clonal expansion) to E x V (chaos), calculated using BLOSUM62-based TCRdist between CDR3 peptides within each V-J. Welch's t-statistics and random forest reduced some 510 V-J features to 13, which were used in a naive Bayes classifier (R e1071). TCRdb reprocessing: public reads trimmed at Q25 with fastp, clones called with MiXCR, in-frame beta chains kept. Entries are consolidated by CDR3 protein sequence, retaining the most common genes and DNA. These V and J calls are TCRdb output, not the study's own analysis. This sample is represented by a few hundred thousand distinct CDR3 sequences; roughly 18% of them were singletons. The ten most abundant clones make up 15% to 20% of the sample.

Rearrangement joined TRBV7-6 to TRBJ2-3, with the D gene call left open. Source material: blood. The TCR originated in a woman aged 18-29 years with Graves' ophthalmopathy. In nucleotide form, the sequence is TGTGCCAGCAGCTTAATATCGCCAGCAGGCACAGATACGCAGTATTTT. It translates to CASSLISPAGTDTQYF.